The next 4 T cell receptor beta chains were all read from a single sample in a study of control samples from healthy donors and cancer patients. Sequencing used immunoSEQ multiplex PCR; TCRdb keeps in-frame clones, though not all of them. The table shows about 31,000 clones, with around 94% occurring only once. Sequencing input: blood. The receptors were gathered from a man aged 55 to 70 in good health.

This clone was recorded once. The chain employs TRBV15 and TRBJ1-2, with 7 bases aligning to TRBD1. The CDR3 is 13 amino acids. The trim removed 2 bases at V and 7 bases at J, leaving 4 bases unmatched. Looked up from germline, CDR1 is LNHNV and CDR2 is YYDKDF (reference sequence). CDR3 amino acids: CATSRRGQLGYTF. DNA of the CDR3: TGTGCCACCAGCAGAAGGGGACAGCTTGGCTACACCTTC.

The genes are TRBV5-1 and TRBJ2-3, with D perhaps TRBD2 (6 bases). V lost 0 bases to trimming and J lost 4 bases, with 9 bases between them. CDR3 size: 14 residues. Germline assignment: CDR1 SGHRS and CDR2 YFSETQ. The CDR3 reads CASSLGRRADTQYF. The CDR3 bases are TGCGCCAGCAGCTTGGGCCGGAGGGCAGATACGCAGTATTTT. The variable domain in full, completed from reference TRBV5-1 and TRBJ2-3, reads KAGVTQTPRYLIKTRGQQVTLSCSPISGHRSVSWYQQTPGQGLQFLFEYFSETQRNKGNFPGRFSGRQFSNSRSEMNVSTLELGDSALYLCASSLGRRADTQYFGPGTRLTVL.

The chain has TRBV10-3 and TRBJ1-1; D gene uncertain. V was clipped by 2 bases and J by 2 bases, with 6 bases between them. The CDR3 covers 13 residues. In germline, CDR1 is ENHRY, CDR2 SYGVKD. CDR3 in DNA: TGTGCCATCAGTGAGAGGCCTAACACTGAAGCTTTCTTT. It codes for CAISERPNTEAFF.

The chain uses TRBV10-3 and TRBJ2-5; 7 bases are a match to TRBD1. Trimming removed 6 bases from V and 1 base from J; junction bases left unmatched: 2. CDR3 length equals 13 residues. Germline V gene sequence: CDR1 ENHRY, CDR2 SYGVKD. In DNA, the CDR3 is TGTGCCATCAGGGACAGGTTCCAAGAGACCCAGTACTTC. Its translation: CAIRDRFQETQYF.